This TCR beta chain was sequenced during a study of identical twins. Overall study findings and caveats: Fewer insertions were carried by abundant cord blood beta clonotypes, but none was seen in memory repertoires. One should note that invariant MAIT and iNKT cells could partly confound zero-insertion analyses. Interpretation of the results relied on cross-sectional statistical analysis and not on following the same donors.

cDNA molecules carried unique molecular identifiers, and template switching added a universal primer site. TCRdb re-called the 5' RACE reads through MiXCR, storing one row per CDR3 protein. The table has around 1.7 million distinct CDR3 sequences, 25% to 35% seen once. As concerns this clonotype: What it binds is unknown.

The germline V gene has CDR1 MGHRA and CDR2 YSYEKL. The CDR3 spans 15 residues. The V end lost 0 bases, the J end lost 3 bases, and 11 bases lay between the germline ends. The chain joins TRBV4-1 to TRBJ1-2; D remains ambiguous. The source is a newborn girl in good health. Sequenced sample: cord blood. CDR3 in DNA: TGCGCCAGCAGCCAAGATATCCGGGAGGACTATGGCTACACCTTC. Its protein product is CASSQDIREDYGYTF.